This TCR beta chain was obtained from a study of shared clonotypes between healthy human individuals. About the research overall: Aged between 18 and 49, the donors were two women and a few men. Study results and caveats: Investigators collected only blood, and repertoires in tissues likely differ.

Notes on this clone: Its target is unknown.

Clones were read by immunoSEQ multiplex PCR, and TCRdb kept only the in-frame ones, dropping some. The sample holds roughly 2.4 million clones; approximately 94% are singletons and the top ten take 0.13%. Sequenced: naive CD4+ T cells sorted from blood. Subset here: CD45RA+ positively selected. This TCR derives from a man between 18 and 29 years old in good health.

The CDR3 nucleotides read TGTGCCAGCAGCTTCAGGGGAGTCCTCTACAATGAGCAGTTCTTC. It is translated as CASSFRGVLYNEQFF. The V and J genes are TRBV7-2 and TRBJ2-1; D is perhaps TRBD1 (6 bases). With 3 bases removed from V and 3 bases from J, the gap between germline ends came to 12 bases. CDR1 and CDR2 from the germline V gene are SGHTA and FQGNSA. The CDR3 length is 15 residues. The whole variable domain, filled in from reference TRBV7-2 and TRBJ2-1, reads GAGVSQSPSNKVTEKGKDVELRCDPISGHTALYWYRQSLGQGLEFLIYFQGNSAPDKSGLPSDRFSAERTGGSVSTLTIQRTQQEDSAVYLCASSFRGVLYNEQFFGPGTRLTVL.